This T cell receptor beta chain derives from a study of blood T cell repertoires in COVID-19. Per the original methods: Amplification of reference gene primers was used by the study to estimate nucleated cell counts. Sequencing was performed with immunoSEQ multiplex PCR; in TCRdb, only in-frame clones are kept and a portion is missing. V and J calls and clone size are copied from that table; D and trimming were computed from the DNA. Of hundreds of thousands of clones listed, about 82% are singletons. Sequenced sample: peripheral blood. This TCR derives from a woman of 80 years or more with acute or convalescent COVID-19.

CDR3 loop: CASSRSGTGVYNEQFF. CDR3 bases: TGTGCCAGCAGCCGTTCCGGGACAGGGGTCTACAATGAGCAGTTCTTC. This rearrangement joins TRBV28 to TRBJ2-1, with 10 bases lining up with TRBD1. The V and J ends lost 6 bases and 3 bases, in that order; junction bases with no gene match: 8. The CDR3 has 16 amino acids. Looked up from germline, CDR1 is MDHEN and CDR2 is SYDVKM.